Following are 22 T cell receptor beta chains from one sample sequenced in a study of T cells after yellow fever vaccination. One entry per CDR3 protein results from TCRdb running MiXCR on the 5' RACE reads. Of around 320,000 distinct CDR3 sequences listed, approximately 4.3% are singletons. This sample comprised PBMCs, obtained 15 days after the yellow fever booster vaccination. The receptors were gathered from a man aged 18 to 35 who received the YFV17D yellow fever vaccine.

This clonotype was counted ten times or more. The genes are TRBV6-5 and TRBJ2-3, with TRBD2 identical over 10 bases. After removal of 5 bases from V and 4 bases from J, the junction contained 6 bases not matched to a gene. CDR1 is MNHEY and CDR2 is SVGAGI in the germline V gene. CDR3 length: 15 residues. CDR3 nucleotides: TGTGCCAGCAGTGATAGCGGGGGGAGCGCAGATACGCAGTATTTT. It is translated as CASSDSGGSADTQYF.

The chain uses TRBV28 and TRBJ1-5, with TRBD1 identical over 7 bases. This CDR3 is 14 amino acids long. Germline assignment: CDR1 MDHEN and CDR2 SYDVKM. Germline trimming cut 1 base from V and 6 bases from J; bases unmatched to any gene: 3. CDR3 sequence reads: CASSLFDRAQPQHF. In DNA form, the CDR3 reads TGTGCCAGCAGTTTATTTGACAGGGCTCAGCCCCAGCATTTT.

In its sample, this clonotype was seen many times. The genes are TRBV6-5 and TRBJ1-1, with a weak D call TRBD1 (5 bases). Germline CDR1 reads MNHEY; CDR2 reads SVGAGI. The CDR3 totals 15 residues. V gave up 8 bases and J gave up 1 base, with 17 bases separating them. This CDR3 reads CASYLPGSGNTEAFF. CDR3 nucleotides: TGTGCCAGCTATCTACCAGGGTCGGGGAACACTGAAGCTTTCTTT.

This clonotype was counted many times. The V and J genes are TRBV4-1 and TRBJ2-1; 13 positions agree with TRBD2. With 2 bases clipped from V and 4 bases from J, the junction kept 5 bases outside the gene matches. Germline CDR1 reads MGHRA; CDR2 reads YSYEKL. CDR3 length equals 17 residues. The CDR3, as DNA: TGCGCCAGCAGCCAACGACTAGCGGGGGGACAATACAATGAGCAGTTCTTC. It encodes CASSQRLAGGQYNEQFF.

The rearrangement joins TRBV28 to TRBJ2-7; tentative D call: TRBD2 (6 bases). This CDR3 has 14 amino acids. CDR1 MDHEN and CDR2 SYDVKM come from the germline V gene. V was shortened by 5 bases and J by 3 bases, with 14 bases between the two germline ends. The CDR3 region is CASSLFGGNYEQYV. Here the CDR3 DNA reads TGTGCCAGCAGTCTCTTCGGGGGTAACTACGAGCAGTACGTC.

The chain links TRBV5-1 to TRBJ2-7, with D maybe TRBD1 (6 bases). CDR3 length: 16 residues. Germline V CDR1 and CDR2: SGHRS, YFSETQ. V dropped 1 base and J dropped 3 bases, with 17 bases sitting between them. The CDR3 loop reads CASSLTLRGSGYEQYF. The CDR3 DNA is TGCGCCAGCAGCTTGACGTTAAGGGGGTCGGGCTACGAGCAGTACTTC.

The rearrangement links TRBV12-3 or TRBV12-4 to TRBJ1-5; perhaps TRBD1 as D (5 bases). V was shortened by 3 bases and J by 7 bases, with 13 bases between the two germline ends. The CDR3 has 14 amino acids. In nucleotides, the CDR3 is TGTGCCAGCAGTTTTGATCTACAGGTCCAGCCCCAGCATTTT. Its protein product is CASSFDLQVQPQHF.

The chain is built from TRBV27 and TRBJ2-5, with TRBD1 matching over 9 bases. The V gene end was trimmed by 3 bases and the J gene end by 3 bases; junction bases not matched to a gene: 8. Germline CDR1 MNHEY, CDR2 SMNVEV (reference sequence). This CDR3 region has 16 residues. DNA of the CDR3: TGTGCCAGCAGTTTCGTAACAGGGGGCCGGGAAGAGACCCAGTACTTC. It is translated as CASSFVTGGREETQYF.

The V gene is TRBV5-1, the J gene TRBJ2-1; tentatively, D is TRBD1 or TRBD2 (5 bases each). CDR1 and CDR2 (germline): SGHRS, YFSETQ. V lost 1 base, J lost 3 bases, and 17 bases lay in between. There are 17 residues in the CDR3. The CDR3 here is CASSLRPGTEGYNEQFF. The CDR3 coding sequence is TGCGCCAGCAGCTTGCGTCCGGGGACCGAGGGCTACAATGAGCAGTTCTTC. The variable domain in full, with the rest retrieved from reference TRBV5-1 and TRBJ2-1, is KAGVTQTPRYLIKTRGQQVTLSCSPISGHRSVSWYQQTPGQGLQFLFEYFSETQRNKGNFPGRFSGRQFSNSRSEMNVSTLELGDSALYLCASSLRPGTEGYNEQFFGPGTRLTVL.

The rearrangement links TRBV20-1 to TRBJ1-6; tentatively, D is TRBD1 (5 bases). The germline V and J ends were trimmed by 6 bases and 7 bases, with 19 bases remaining between them. This CDR3 is 15 amino acids long. Germline values: CDR1 DFQATT, CDR2 SNEGSKA (reference sequence). In DNA, the CDR3 is TGCAGTGCCCCCGGGGAGGGACGGTGGAATTCACCCCTCCACTTT. Residues: CSAPGEGRWNSPLHF.

In its sample, this clonotype was seen many times. The chain carries TRBV7-3 and TRBJ1-1; D uncertain. Germline lookup yields CDR1 SGHTA and CDR2 FQGTGA. CDR3 length: 13 residues. The ends were cut back, 3 bases at V and 5 bases at J, with 10 bases in the middle. The CDR3, as DNA: TGTGCCAGCAGCTTGAACAGAGAAACTGAAGCTTTCTTT. It specifies CASSLNRETEAFF. Filled out from reference TRBV7-3 and TRBJ1-1, the complete variable domain reads GAGVSQTPSNKVTEKGKYVELRCDPISGHTALYWYRQSLGQGPEFLIYFQGTGAADDSGLPNDRFFAVRPEGSVSTLKIQRTERGDSAVYLCASSLNRETEAFFGQGTRLTVV.

This clonotype came up many times. The chain has TRBV5-1 and TRBJ1-6; D not resolved. V was trimmed by 0 bases and J by 9 bases, leaving 13 bases between them. Germline V gene sequence: CDR1 SGHRS, CDR2 YFSETQ. This CDR3 contains 15 residues. CDR3 sequence: CASSLGRVGGSPLHF. CDR3 coding DNA: TGCGCCAGCAGCTTGGGTAGGGTCGGCGGTTCACCCCTCCACTTT.

The rearrangement joins TRBV24-1 to TRBJ2-1, with 9 bases that match TRBD1. Germline V gene sequence: CDR1 KGHDR, CDR2 SFDVKD. V lost 5 bases and J lost 6; bases outside the gene matches: 19. The CDR3 has 19 residues. The CDR3 coding sequence is TGTGCCACCAGTGCAGGGATGGGGCGGACAGGGGCTATGTTCAATGAGCAGTTCTTC. Its translation: CATSAGMGRTGAMFNEQFF.

CDR3 sequence: CASSLAKPVASYGYTF. The CDR3 bases are TGCGCCAGCAGCTTGGCCAAGCCAGTCGCTAGCTATGGCTACACCTTC. The chain joins TRBV5-1 to TRBJ1-2, with D hard to call. CDR1 and CDR2 (germline): SGHRS, YFSETQ. With 0 bases removed from V and 4 bases from J, the gap between germline ends came to 16 bases. The CDR3 runs 16 residues. The complete variable domain, with remaining parts taken from reference TRBV5-1 and TRBJ1-2, reads KAGVTQTPRYLIKTRGQQVTLSCSPISGHRSVSWYQQTPGQGLQFLFEYFSETQRNKGNFPGRFSGRQFSNSRSEMNVSTLELGDSALYLCASSLAKPVASYGYTFGSGTRLTVV.

The chain joins TRBV5-1 to TRBJ1-4; 10 bases line up with TRBD1. This CDR3 region has 15 residues. V gave up 3 bases and J gave up 8 bases; unmatched junction bases: 7. Germline CDR1 SGHRS, CDR2 YFSETQ. CDR3 DNA: TGCGCCAGCAGCTCTACCGGGACAGGGGAAGAAAAACTGTTTTTT. The encoded protein is CASSSTGTGEEKLFF.

This clonotype has more than one count but fewer than ten. This sequence joins TRBV6-6 and TRBJ1-2; 8 nucleotides line up with TRBD1. The V gene end was trimmed by 8 bases and the J gene end by 6 bases; junction bases not matched to a gene: 11. CDR3 size: 14 residues. The germline V gene encodes CDR1 MNHNY and CDR2 SVGAGI (reference sequence). The CDR3 sequence is CASSLDRARNGYTF. The CDR3 nucleotides are TGTGCCAGCTCCTTGGACAGGGCCAGGAATGGCTACACCTTC.

This clonotype appeared a few times. V gene TRBV30 combines with J gene TRBJ2-7; the D call may be TRBD1 or TRBD2 (5 bases each). Trimming removed 4 bases at V and 3 bases at J, with 13 bases between. This CDR3 is 13 amino acids long. The germline CDR1 and CDR2 sequences are GTSNPN and SVGIG (reference sequence). CDR3 DNA sequence: TGTGCCTGGACGAGGGACGCTTTCTACGAGCAGTACTTC. This codes for CAWTRDAFYEQYF.

This clonotype showed up many times. CDR3 nucleotide sequence: TGTGCCAGCAGTCGGGACAGGGCCGGTGAAAAACTGTTTTTT. It specifies CASSRDRAGEKLFF. This sequence joins TRBV6-5 and TRBJ1-4, with TRBD1 matching 9 bases. The CDR3 runs to 14 residues. Germline V gene lookup returns CDR1 MNHEY and CDR2 SVGAGI. Germline trimming cut 5 bases from V and 7 bases from J; bases unmatched to any gene: 5.

This clonotype has a count of ten or more. J is TRBJ1-4 and V is TRBV5-1; 8 nucleotides match TRBD1. This CDR3 spans 19 amino acids. V lost 0 bases and J lost 7; bases outside the gene matches: 17. The V gene's germline CDR1 is SGHRS and CDR2 YFSETQ. The CDR3 DNA follows: TGCGCCAGCAGCTTGGGGACAGGGCTGCCTTCCTATCAGGGTGAAAAACTGTTTTTT. Translated: CASSLGTGLPSYQGEKLFF.

Many counts were recorded for this clonotype. The gene calls are TRBV6-2 or TRBV6-3 and TRBJ2-7; D gene unclear. The germline CDR1 and CDR2 sequences are MNHEY and SVGEGT. V lost 5 bases and J lost 3, with 11 bases in between. The CDR3 sequence is 13 residues long. In DNA, the CDR3 is TGTGCCAGCAGTGGCCCGGTCAACTACGAGCAGTACGTC. This gives the protein CASSGPVNYEQYV.

This clonotype occurred many times. The V call is TRBV6-6, the J call TRBJ1-3, with a weak D call TRBD1 (6 bases). V shed 6 bases and J shed 3 bases, with 15 bases lying between them. CDR1 is MNHNY and CDR2 is SVGAGI in the germline V gene (reference sequence). The CDR3 is made up of 15 amino acids. CDR3 DNA: TGTGCCAGCAGGCCCACAGGGTCGAATGGAAACACCATATATTTT. Its translation: CASRPTGSNGNTIYF.

This chain connects TRBV5-1 to TRBJ2-7, with D unresolved. This CDR3 has 12 amino acids. Trimming removed 4 bases at V and 4 bases at J, with 9 bases between. The germline CDR1 and CDR2 sequences are SGHRS and YFSETQ. The CDR3: CASSEDGYEQYF. The CDR3 DNA reads as TGCGCCAGCAGCGAGGACGGGTACGAGCAGTACTTC.